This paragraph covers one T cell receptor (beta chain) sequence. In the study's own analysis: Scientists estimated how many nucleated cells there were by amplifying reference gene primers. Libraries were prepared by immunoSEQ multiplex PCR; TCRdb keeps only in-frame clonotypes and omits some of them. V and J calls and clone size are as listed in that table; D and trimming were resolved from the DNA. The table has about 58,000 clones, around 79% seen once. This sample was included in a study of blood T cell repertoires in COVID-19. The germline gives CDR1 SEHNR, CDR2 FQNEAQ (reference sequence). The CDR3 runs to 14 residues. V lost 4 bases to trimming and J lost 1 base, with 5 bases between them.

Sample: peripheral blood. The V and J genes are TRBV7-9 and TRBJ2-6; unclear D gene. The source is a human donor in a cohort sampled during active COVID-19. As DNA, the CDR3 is TGTGCCAGCAGCTCCACATCTGGGGCCAACGTCCTGACTTTC. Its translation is CASSSTSGANVLTF.